One and the same sample provided the 6 T cell receptor beta chains below, sequenced in a study of cytomegalovirus exposure and HLA in healthy donors (dated by TCRdb to the late 2010s). Receptor libraries were prepared by the immunoSEQ multiplex PCR assay. For the multiplex PCR, a mixture combining 60 forward primers for TCR Vbeta segments and 13 reverse primers for TCR Jbeta segments was used. TCRdb limited this immuneACCESS table to in-frame rearrangements with V and J called. A share of clones is missing; checked studies link under half to unresolved V genes, and the rest is unexplained. The sample's table lists a count of approximately 110,000 clones. Roughly 2.5% of the sample goes to the ten largest clones. The sequenced sample was PBMCs. The origin of the receptors is a man younger than 45 in good health and CMV-seronegative.

This chain joins TRBV7-9 and TRBJ2-4; D is uncertain. This CDR3 is 16 amino acids long. V was clipped by 0 bases and J by 0 bases, with 9 bases between them. In germline, CDR1 is SEHNR, CDR2 FQNEAQ (reference sequence). Here the CDR3 DNA reads TGTGCCAGCAGCTTAGCGGCTGCGGTAGCCAAAAACATTCAGTACTTC. It codes for CASSLAAAVAKNIQYF. Supplemented by reference TRBV7-9 and TRBJ2-4, the full variable domain reads DTGVSQNPRHKITKRGQNVTFRCDPISEHNRLYWYRQTLGQGPEFLTYFQNEAQLEKSRLLSDRFSAERPKGSFSTLEIQRTEQGDSAMYLCASSLAAAVAKNIQYFGAGTRLSVL.

V usage is TRBV7-9 and J usage is TRBJ2-1; 9 bases are a match to TRBD2. The V and J ends lost 4 bases and 10 bases, in that order; junction bases with no gene match: 8. The CDR3 loop spans 14 amino acids. Germline CDR1 is SEHNR and CDR2 is FQNEAQ (reference sequence). CDR3 DNA sequence: TGTGCCAGCAGCTCCAGACTAGCGGAGAAAGAGCAGTTCTTC. Its translation: CASSSRLAEKEQFF.

This sequence joins TRBV7-8 and TRBJ2-7, with TRBD2 matching over 11 bases. With 1 base clipped from V and 4 bases from J, the junction kept 6 bases outside the gene matches. The CDR3 sequence is 16 residues long. Germline lookup yields CDR1 SGHVS and CDR2 FQNEAQ. The CDR3 region has the DNA TGTGCCAGCAGCTTAGGGGGACTAGCGGTTTCATACGAGCAGTACTTC. Translating it yields CASSLGGLAVSYEQYF.

The chain joins TRBV27 to TRBJ2-5; 7 positions agree with TRBD2. The CDR3 length is 16 residues. Germline V gene data show CDR1 as MNHEY and CDR2 as SMNVEV (reference sequence). Unmatched junction bases numbered 13, after V lost 6 bases and J lost 3 bases. The CDR3 nucleotides are TGTGCCAGCAGGCGGACGGCACTAGCGAAGGAAGAGACCCAGTACTTC. As protein: CASRRTALAKEETQYF.

This chain connects TRBV30 to TRBJ2-1, with a possible D match to TRBD2 (6 bases). Trimming cost V 0 bases and J 7 bases, with 16 bases left between them. The CDR3 spans 15 residues. Germline CDR1 reads GTSNPN; CDR2 reads SVGIG (reference sequence). CDR3 sequence: CAWSVTRNMMNEQFF. CDR3 nucleotide sequence: TGTGCCTGGAGTGTGACTAGGAATATGATGAATGAGCAGTTCTTC.

The rearrangement uses TRBV7-6 and TRBJ2-2, with 7 bases identical to TRBD2. The germline V gene has CDR1 SGHVS and CDR2 FNYEAQ. This CDR3 has 15 residues. V shed 5 bases, J shed 4 bases, and the junction held 7 bases outside the gene matches. The chain's CDR3 is CASSRTSFGTGELFF. The DNA of the CDR3 is TGTGCCAGCAGCCGGACTAGTTTTGGCACCGGGGAGCTGTTTTTT.